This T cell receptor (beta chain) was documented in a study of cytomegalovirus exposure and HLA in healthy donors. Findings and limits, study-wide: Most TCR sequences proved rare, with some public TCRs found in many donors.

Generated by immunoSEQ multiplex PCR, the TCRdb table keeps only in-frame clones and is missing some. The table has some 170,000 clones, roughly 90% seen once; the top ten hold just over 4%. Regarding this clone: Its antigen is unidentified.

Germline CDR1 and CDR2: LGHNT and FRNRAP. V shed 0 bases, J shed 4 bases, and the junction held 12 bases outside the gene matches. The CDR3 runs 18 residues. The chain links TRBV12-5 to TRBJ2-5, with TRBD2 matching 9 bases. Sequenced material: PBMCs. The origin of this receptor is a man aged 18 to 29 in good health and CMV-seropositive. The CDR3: CASGLVGRRAGGPETQYF. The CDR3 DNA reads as TGTGCTAGTGGTTTGGTGGGCAGGAGGGCGGGAGGGCCAGAGACCCAGTACTTC.